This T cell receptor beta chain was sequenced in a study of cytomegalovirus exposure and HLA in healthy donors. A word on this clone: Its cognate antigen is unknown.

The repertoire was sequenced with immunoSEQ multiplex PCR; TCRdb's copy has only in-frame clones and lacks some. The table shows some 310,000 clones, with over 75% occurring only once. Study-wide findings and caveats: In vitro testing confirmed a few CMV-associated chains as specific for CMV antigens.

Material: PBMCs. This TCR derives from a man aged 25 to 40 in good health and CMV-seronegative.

The CDR3 here is CASSLGHNSPLHF. Here the CDR3 DNA reads TGTGCCAGCAGTTTAGGGCATAATTCACCCCTCCACTTT. The chain combines TRBV27 with TRBJ1-6; D is unresolved. V was cut by 2 bases and J by 5 bases, with 4 bases left in between. Germline CDR1 MNHEY, CDR2 SMNVEV (reference sequence). The CDR3 contains 13 residues.